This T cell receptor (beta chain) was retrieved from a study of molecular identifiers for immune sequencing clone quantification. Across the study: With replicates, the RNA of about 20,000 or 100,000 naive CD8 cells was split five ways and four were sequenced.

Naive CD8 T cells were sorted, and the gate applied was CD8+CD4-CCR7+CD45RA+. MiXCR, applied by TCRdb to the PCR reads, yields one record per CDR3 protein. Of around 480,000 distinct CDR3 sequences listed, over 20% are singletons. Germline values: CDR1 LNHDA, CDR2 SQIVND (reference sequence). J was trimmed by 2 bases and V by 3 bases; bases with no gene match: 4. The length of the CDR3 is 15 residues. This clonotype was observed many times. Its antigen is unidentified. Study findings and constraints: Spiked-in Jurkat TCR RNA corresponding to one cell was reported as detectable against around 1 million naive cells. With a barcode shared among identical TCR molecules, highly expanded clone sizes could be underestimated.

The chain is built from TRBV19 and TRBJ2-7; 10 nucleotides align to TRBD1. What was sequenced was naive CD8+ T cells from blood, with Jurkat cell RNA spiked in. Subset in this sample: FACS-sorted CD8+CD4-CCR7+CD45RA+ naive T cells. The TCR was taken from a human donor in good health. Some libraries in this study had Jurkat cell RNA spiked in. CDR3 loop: CASSIGTGVAYEQYF. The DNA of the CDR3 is TGTGCCAGTAGTATTGGGACAGGGGTTGCCTACGAGCAGTACTTC.